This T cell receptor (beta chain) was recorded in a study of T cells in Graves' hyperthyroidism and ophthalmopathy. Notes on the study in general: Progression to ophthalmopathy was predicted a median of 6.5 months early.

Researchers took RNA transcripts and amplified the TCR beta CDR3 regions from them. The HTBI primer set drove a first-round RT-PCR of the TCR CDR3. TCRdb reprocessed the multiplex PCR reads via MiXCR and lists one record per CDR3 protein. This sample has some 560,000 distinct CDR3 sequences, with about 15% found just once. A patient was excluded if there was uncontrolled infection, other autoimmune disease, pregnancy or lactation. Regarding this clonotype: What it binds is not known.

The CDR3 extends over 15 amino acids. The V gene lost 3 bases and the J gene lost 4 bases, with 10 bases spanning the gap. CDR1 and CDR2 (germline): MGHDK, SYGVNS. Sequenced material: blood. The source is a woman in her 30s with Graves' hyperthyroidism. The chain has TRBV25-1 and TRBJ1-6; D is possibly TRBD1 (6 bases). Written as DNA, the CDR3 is TGTGCCAGCAGTGACCATGGACAGTATAATTCACCCCTCCACTTT. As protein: CASSDHGQYNSPLHF. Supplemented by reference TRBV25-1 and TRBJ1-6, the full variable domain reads EADIYQTPRYLVIGTGKKITLECSQTMGHDKMYWYQQDPGMELHLIHYSYGVNSTEKGDLSSESTVSRIRTEHFPLTLESARPSHTSQYLCASSDHGQYNSPLHFGNGTRLTVT.